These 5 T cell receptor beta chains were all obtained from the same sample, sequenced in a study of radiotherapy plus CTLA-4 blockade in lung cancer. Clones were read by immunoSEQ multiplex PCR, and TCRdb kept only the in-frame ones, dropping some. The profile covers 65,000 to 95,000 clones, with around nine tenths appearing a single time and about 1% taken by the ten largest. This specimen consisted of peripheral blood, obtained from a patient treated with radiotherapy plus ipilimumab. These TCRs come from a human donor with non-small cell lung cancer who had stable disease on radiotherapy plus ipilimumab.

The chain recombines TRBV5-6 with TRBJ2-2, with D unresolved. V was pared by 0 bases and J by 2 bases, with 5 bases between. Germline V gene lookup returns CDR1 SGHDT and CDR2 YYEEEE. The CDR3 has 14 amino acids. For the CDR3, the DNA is TGTGCCAGCAGCTTGGCTGTAAACACCGGGGAGCTGTTTTTT. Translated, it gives CASSLAVNTGELFF.

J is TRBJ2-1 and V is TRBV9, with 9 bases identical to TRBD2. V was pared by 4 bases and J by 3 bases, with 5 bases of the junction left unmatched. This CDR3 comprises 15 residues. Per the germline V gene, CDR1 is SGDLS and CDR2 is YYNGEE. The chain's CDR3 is CASSSTSGNYNEQFF. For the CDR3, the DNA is TGTGCCAGCAGCTCGACTAGCGGTAACTACAATGAGCAGTTCTTC.

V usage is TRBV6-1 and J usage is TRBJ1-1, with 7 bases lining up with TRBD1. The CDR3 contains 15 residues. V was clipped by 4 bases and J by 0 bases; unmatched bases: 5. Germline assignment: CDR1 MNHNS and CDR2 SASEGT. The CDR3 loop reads CASSGGDSLNTEAFF. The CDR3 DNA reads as TGTGCCAGCAGTGGGGGGGACAGCCTGAACACTGAAGCTTTCTTT.

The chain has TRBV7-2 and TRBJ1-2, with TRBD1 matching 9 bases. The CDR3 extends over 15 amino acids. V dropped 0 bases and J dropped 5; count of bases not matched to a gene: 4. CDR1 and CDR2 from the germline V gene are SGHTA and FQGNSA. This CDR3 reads CASSLALGTGYGYTF. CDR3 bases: TGTGCCAGCAGCTTAGCGCTAGGGACAGGGTATGGCTACACCTTC.

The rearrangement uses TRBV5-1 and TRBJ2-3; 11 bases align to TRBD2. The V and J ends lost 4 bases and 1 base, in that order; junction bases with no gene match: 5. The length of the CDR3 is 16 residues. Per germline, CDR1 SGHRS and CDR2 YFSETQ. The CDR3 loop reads CASSPGTSGGTDTQYF. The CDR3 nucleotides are TGCGCCAGCAGCCCGGGGACTAGCGGTGGCACAGATACGCAGTATTTT.